This T cell receptor (beta chain) was documented in a study of blood T cells in healthy people across ages. Study-wide points: TCR beta diversity per million T cells fell roughly linearly with age.

CDR1 and CDR2 (germline): MNHEY, SVGAGI. The CDR3 is 13 amino acids. Trimming shortened V by 0 bases and J by 3 bases, and 6 bases separated the two germline ends. Then a second PCR, running about 6 to 12 cycles, was carried out with a sample-barcoded 5' primer and a J-beta primer mix. TCRdb recomputed calls from the 5' RACE reads with MiXCR, one row per CDR3 protein. The table lists around 2 million distinct CDR3 sequences, roughly two fifths of them singletons, with about 21% in the top ten. Many counts were recorded for this clonotype. The antigen remains unidentified. The TCR sequence derives from a human donor in good health. The sequencing input was blood. The chain couples TRBV6-5 to TRBJ2-7, with D unresolved. CDR3: CASSYSTLYEQYF. Here the CDR3 DNA reads TGTGCCAGCAGTTACTCGACTCTCTACGAGCAGTACTTC.